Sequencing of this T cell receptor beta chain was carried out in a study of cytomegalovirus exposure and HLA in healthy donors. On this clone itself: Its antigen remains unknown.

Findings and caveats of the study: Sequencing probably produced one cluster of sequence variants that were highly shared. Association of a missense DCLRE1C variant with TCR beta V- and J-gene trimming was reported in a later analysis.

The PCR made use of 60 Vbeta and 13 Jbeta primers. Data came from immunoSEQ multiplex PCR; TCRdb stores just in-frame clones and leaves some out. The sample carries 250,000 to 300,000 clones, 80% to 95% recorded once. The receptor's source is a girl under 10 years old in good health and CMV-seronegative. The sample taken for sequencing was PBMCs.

CDR3 residues: CASSLYHGTSAADTQYF. In DNA form, the CDR3 reads TGTGCCAGCAGCTTGTATCACGGGACTAGCGCCGCAGATACGCAGTATTTT. The chain uses TRBV5-4 and TRBJ2-3, with 10 bases matching TRBD2. The V segment lost 1 base and the J segment 4 bases; nucleotides outside the gene matches: 9. From germline, CDR1 is SGHNT and CDR2 YYREEE (reference sequence). CDR3 length: 17 residues.